This T cell receptor (beta chain) is from a study of shared clonotypes between healthy human individuals. CD8 cells classed as naive were CD45RO-negative and positively selected for CCR7, excluding terminally differentiated effector memory CD45RA+ cells. Concerning this clone: The antigen remains unidentified.

Generated by immunoSEQ multiplex PCR, the TCRdb table keeps only in-frame clones and is missing some. The sample contains about 2 million clones, roughly 94% of which appear only once. With V trimmed by 8 bases and J by 3 bases, 6 bases remained unmatched. This CDR3 is built from 14 residues. Germline loops: CDR1 MNHEY, CDR2 SMNVEV (reference sequence). Study conclusions and caveats: Rarefaction revealed incomplete sorted-subset sequencing despite large depth.

This chain joins TRBV27 and TRBJ2-7, with 11 bases that match TRBD1. The sequence derives from a man aged 18 to 30 in good health. The sample comprised naive CD8+ T cells sorted from blood. CDR3 protein: CASGAGTGGYEQYF. The CDR3 DNA is TGTGCCAGCGGGGCCGGGACAGGGGGCTACGAGCAGTACTTC.